Here is one T cell receptor beta chain with its context. This receptor's antigen is unknown. Base qualities are not at hand, and no much larger clone is one base apart. TCRbeta CDR3 regions were amplified from genomic DNA using the immunoSEQ Assay, a bias-controlled multiplex PCR. Processing in the source paper ran as follows. The number of nucleated cells in each sample was estimated from the amplification of reference gene primers within the assay. To quantify the absolute abundance of each unique TCRbeta CDR3 rearrangement, sequence reads were collapsed and filtered. For each sample, productive Simpson clonality was calculated by taking the square root of Simpson's diversity index across productive rearrangements. Drawn from immuneACCESS, this table holds only the in-frame rearrangements with V and J called that TCRdb kept. Clones are partly lost; checked studies trace under half to an unresolved V gene and leave the rest unexplained. D and trimming come from the DNA, and the V and J calls and clone size come from that table. This sample comprises some 190,000 clones, roughly 85% of them detected only once. The biggest ten clones account for around 3% of the sample.

Each collaborating institution followed its own protocols to collect whole blood in K2EDTA tubes. For TCRbeta analysis, collaborators shipped samples as frozen whole blood, isolated PBMCs, or DNA extracted from either of those sample types. From cysteine to phenylalanine, the CDR3 is 13 amino acids long. The kept DNA is CDR3 alone, 39 bases in frame from the first base. V and J are trimmed by 4 bases and 12 bases, and the gene matches miss 8 bases of the junction. Reading the germline V gene gives CDR1 SGHRS and CDR2 YFSETQ. The data originate from a study of blood T cell repertoires in COVID-19 (dated by TCRdb to the early 2020s). Background for the entire study: Collaborator samples came from the United States, Italy and Spain and covered acute and convalescent phases of COVID-19. The sample metadata nearly always contained a de-identified subject ID, COVID-19 status, age in years and sex. Deeply sampled blood TCRbeta repertoires from subjects exposed to, actively infected with, or recovered from COVID-19 were included in the dataset. The prospective study material was composed of cDNA or gDNA derived from T cells, B-cell-depleted T cells, or PBMCs. Samples were obtained from the ongoing ImmuneRACE study (first 160 participants) and from some 1,200 subjects provided by 6 global collaborators. Where available, HLA class I and class II types were taken from metadata supplied by the sample provider and were not determined by assay-based typing. The repertoires were released in a freely available public database intended as a resource for research on the immune response to SARS-CoV-2.

Results the study describes overall, beyond this receptor: How much clinical and demographic metadata was included differed by source and by participant, and the metadata was provided uncurated.

The sample was peripheral blood. The chain joins TRBV5-1 to TRBJ2-7; 12 middle bases align to TRBD1. The receptor comes from a man in his sixties with acute or convalescent COVID-19. The CDR3 protein: CASSLGQGAEGYF. The sequenced DNA is TGCGCCAGCAGCCTGGGACAGGGGGCGGAAGGGTACTTC.